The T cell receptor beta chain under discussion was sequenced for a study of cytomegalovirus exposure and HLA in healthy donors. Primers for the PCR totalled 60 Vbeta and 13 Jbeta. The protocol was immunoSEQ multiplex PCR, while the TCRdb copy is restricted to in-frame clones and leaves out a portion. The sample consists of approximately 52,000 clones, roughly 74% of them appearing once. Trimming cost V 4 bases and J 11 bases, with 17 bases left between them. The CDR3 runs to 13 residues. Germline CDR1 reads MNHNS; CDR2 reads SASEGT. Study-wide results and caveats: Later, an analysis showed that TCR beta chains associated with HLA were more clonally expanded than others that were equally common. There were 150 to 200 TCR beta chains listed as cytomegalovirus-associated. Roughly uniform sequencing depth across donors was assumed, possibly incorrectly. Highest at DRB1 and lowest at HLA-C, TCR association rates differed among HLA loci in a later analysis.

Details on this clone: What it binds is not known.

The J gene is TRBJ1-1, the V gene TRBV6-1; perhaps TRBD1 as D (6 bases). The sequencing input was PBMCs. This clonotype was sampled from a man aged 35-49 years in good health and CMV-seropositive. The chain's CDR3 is CASSAGQGTRAFF. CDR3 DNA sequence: TGTGCCAGCAGTGCGGGCCAGGGGACGAGGGCTTTCTTT.